This T cell receptor beta chain appears in the sequencing data of a study of cytomegalovirus exposure and HLA in healthy donors. General study findings and limits: V- and J-gene trimming of TCR beta was linked (in a later analysis) to a missense DCLRE1C variant.

Primers: 60 Vbeta forward and 13 Jbeta reverse. The protocol was immunoSEQ multiplex PCR, while the TCRdb copy is restricted to in-frame clones and leaves out a portion. The sample consists of about 62,000 clones, around 87% of them appearing once. The CDR3 consists of 17 residues. The V end was cut by 5 bases, the J end by 5 bases, with 24 bases between. Germline V CDR1 and CDR2: SGHVS, FQNEAQ. To note about this clone: As yet, its antigen is unknown.

This sequence joins TRBV7-8 and TRBJ1-1, with D possibly matching TRBD1 (5 bases). What was sequenced was PBMCs. The TCR comes from a man younger than 30 in good health and CMV-seronegative. This chain's CDR3 is CASSPVRRGGIRTEAFF. The CDR3, as DNA: TGTGCCAGCAGCCCCGTTCGGAGGGGCGGTATCCGGACTGAAGCTTTCTTT. The variable domain in full, completed from reference TRBV7-8 and TRBJ1-1, reads GAGVSQSPRYKVAKRGQDVALRCDPISGHVSLFWYQQALGQGPEFLTYFQNEAQLDKSGLPSDRFFAERPEGSVSTLKIQRTQQEDSAVYLCASSPVRRGGIRTEAFFGQGTRLTVV.